This T cell receptor beta chain emerged from a study of cytomegalovirus exposure and HLA in healthy donors. Points from the study as a whole: Later analysis suggested most CMV-associated TCR beta chains were HLA-restricted. CMV antigen specificity was confirmed in vitro for a few CMV-associated chains. HLA allele associations emerged for about 16,000 TCR beta sequences in a later analysis, at 0.05 false discovery rate.

Donors likely had unrecorded immune exposures despite being nominally healthy when sampled. The V gene's germline CDR1 is SGHRS and CDR2 YFSETQ. This CDR3 has 14 amino acids. V lost 1 base, J lost 3 bases, and 7 bases lay in between. About this clone: Its antigen is currently unknown.

PCR primers comprised 60 Vbeta and 13 Jbeta primers. Clones were sequenced by immunoSEQ multiplex PCR, and TCRdb holds only the in-frame ones, with some missing. The sample lists 250,000 to 350,000 clones; around nine tenths were seen once. This clonotype originated in a woman between 18 and 30 years old in good health and CMV-seronegative. Sequencing used PBMCs. The rearrangement uses TRBV5-1 and TRBJ1-4; D not certain. The CDR3 here is CASSLYRANEKLFF. CDR3 nucleotide sequence: TGCGCCAGCAGCTTGTACCGAGCTAATGAAAAACTGTTTTTT.